This T cell receptor (beta chain) was obtained from a study of blood T cell repertoires in COVID-19 (dated by TCRdb to the early 2020s). Looking at the study overall: Samples from collaborators originated in the United States, Italy and Spain and spanned both the acute and convalescent phases of COVID-19. Nearly every sample came with metadata listing a de-identified subject ID, COVID-19 status, age in years and sex. Samples came from the ongoing ImmuneRACE study (first 160 participants) plus 1,254 subjects from 6 global collaborators. The material from the prospective study consisted of cDNA or gDNA derived from T cells, B-cell-depleted T cells, or PBMCs. The repertoires were made available in a free public database intended to serve as a resource for research on the immune response to SARS-CoV-2. Deeply sampled blood TCRbeta repertoires from subjects exposed to, actively infected with, or recovered from COVID-19 were included in the dataset. Where available, HLA class I and class II types were obtained from metadata supplied by the sample provider rather than from assay-based typing. Study-wide conclusions, independent of this receptor: The quantity of clinical and demographic metadata differed by source and by participant and was supplied without curation.

Collaborating institutions collected whole blood in K2EDTA tubes following their own protocols. For TCRbeta analysis, collaborators shipped samples as frozen whole blood, isolated PBMCs, or DNA extracted from either of those sample types. This clone is a singleton in its sample. What this receptor recognizes is not known. No per-base quality is available; no much larger clone lies one base away. The germline V and J ends show losses of 1 base and 1 base respectively, and no gene match explains 7 bases of the junction. There are 17 amino acids in the CDR3, from cysteine to phenylalanine inclusive. Only CDR3 DNA remains: 51 bases, in frame from the first base. CDR1 and CDR2 are drawn from the germline V gene: SGHAT, FQNNGV. The immunoSEQ Assay, a bias-controlled multiplex PCR, was used to amplify TCRbeta CDR3 regions from genomic DNA. The authors' analysis ran thus. Nucleated cell counts per sample were estimated from amplification of reference gene primers within the assay. To quantify the absolute abundance of each unique TCRbeta CDR3 rearrangement, sequence reads were collapsed and filtered. For each sample, productive Simpson clonality was calculated as the square root of Simpson's diversity index over productive rearrangements. In its TCRdb copy, this immuneACCESS table keeps in-frame sequences only and misses some clones. Where compared with another copy, unresolved V genes explain less than half of these, and the others have no known cause. V and J calls and clone size are as listed in that table; D and trimming were resolved from the DNA. The sample table lists under 65,000 clones, approximately 86% of them with a count of one. The biggest ten clones account for over 1% of the sample.

The chain was built from TRBV11-2 and TRBJ1-3; TRBD1 matches 7 bases in the middle. Sample: peripheral blood. This receptor was identified in a man aged 60-69 years with acute or convalescent COVID-19. The CDR3 region reads CASSLGYDRASGNTIYF. The DNA is as follows: TGTGCCAGCAGCTTAGGCTACGACAGGGCGTCTGGAAACACCATATATTTT.